The 27 T cell receptor gamma chains below were found in one sample sequenced in a study of gammadelta T cells in human blood. TCRdb called clones from the RT-PCR reads again using CATT. This table holds 150 to 250 gamma-chain clones, 33% found once. The source material was non-Vgamma9Vdelta2 gamma-delta T cells from cord blood. The source is a newborn.

In its sample, this clone ranks as hyperexpanded. The DNA is omitted, as the CDR3 cannot be located on it reliably, and the CDR3 follows TCRdb's listing. This same CDR3 is encoded by further DNA sequences in the sample. The V gene corresponds to TRGV5P; no J gene was called. TRGV5P is a documented pseudogene. From its first to its last residue, the CDR3 has 30 amino acids. The CDR3 here is CATWGIIIRNSLAVEQHLLSQVSIGRIQHF.

This clone has just a few counts. It is likely a read error: a sequence one base away is far more abundant. This sequence joins TRGV4 and TRGJ1 or TRGJ2. There are 15 residues in the CDR3. The trim removed 3 bases at V and 6 bases at J, leaving 14 bases unmatched. The germline CDR1 and CDR2 sequences are EGSTGY and YDSYTSSV. In DNA, the CDR3 is TGTGCCACCTGGGATTTCCGGCTTCGTTGTTATAAGAAACTCTTT. This translates into CATWDFRLRCYKKLF.

To note about this clone: A read error likely explains why the TCRdb protein, taken from a much larger clone, differs from this DNA's translation at residue 5; the protein shown is translated from the DNA. This chain connects TRGV10 to TRGJ1 or TRGJ2. The J gene, left out of TCRdb, was set here by checking the DNA against germline. TRGV10 is an ORF, with its function uncertain. The J segment lost 4 bases and the V segment lost 9 bases, leaving 4 bases of the junction unmatched. The CDR3 runs 11 residues. CDR3: CAACSYYKKLF. For the CDR3, the DNA is TGTGCTGCGTGCTCCTATTATAAGAAACTCTTT.

As regards this clone: This sequence is one base from a far larger clone and is likely a read error. This sequence joins TRGV4 and TRGJ1 or TRGJ2. Looked up from germline, CDR1 is EGSTGY and CDR2 is YDSYTSSV. This CDR3 spans 15 amino acids. CDR3: CATWDFRLCCYKKLF. DNA for the CDR3: TGTGCCACATGGGATTTCCGGCTTTGTTGTTATAAGAAACTCTTT.

A note on this clone: A far larger clone lies a single base away; this is likely a read error. The chain links TRGV2 to TRGJ1 or TRGJ2. The CDR3 has 15 amino acids. Germline V gene sequence: CDR1 EGSNGY, CDR2 YDSYNSKV. V dropped 4 bases and J dropped 5; count of bases not matched to a gene: 14. CDR3 amino acids: CATWERNPLHYKKLF. Here the CDR3 DNA reads TGTGCCACCTGGGAACGTAATCCCCTTCATTATAAGAAACTCTTT.

A few counts support this clone. A far larger clone is one base from this, pointing to a likely read error. The gene calls are TRGV3 and TRGJP2. CDR1 and CDR2 (germline): VTNTFY, YDVSTARD (reference sequence). CDR3 length: 15 amino acids. V lost 0 bases and J lost 5; bases outside the gene matches: 6. The CDR3 DNA is TGTGCCACCTGGGACAGGCGTAGCAGTGATTGGATCAAGACGTTT. Protein product: CATWDRRSSDWIKTF.

About this clone: A far larger clone lies a single base away; this is likely a read error. The genes are TRGV10 and TRGJ1 or TRGJ2. No J gene is reported in TCRdb; it was inferred here by comparing the DNA with germline. TRGV10 is an ORF, with its function uncertain. The length of the CDR3 is 10 residues. V was pared by 11 bases and J by 7 bases, with 6 bases of the junction left unmatched. The DNA of the CDR3 is TGTGCTGCGAGGAACTATAAGAAACTCTTT. Protein: CAARNYKKLF.

This clone came up a few times. This probably arose from a read error, given a far larger clone one base away. V usage is TRGV4 and J usage is TRGJ1 or TRGJ2. CDR1 EGSTGY and CDR2 YDSYTSSV come from the germline V gene. The CDR3 runs 15 residues. CDR3 DNA: TGTGCCCCCTGGGAGACTATATCGGGTTATTATAAGAAACTCTTT. Residues: CAPWETISGYYKKLF.

This clone is labeled large (0.1 to 1%). The limits of the CDR3 on the DNA are not certain, so only TCRdb's listed CDR3 is given. This same CDR3 is encoded by further DNA sequences in the sample. The J gene went uncalled, whereas the V gene is TRGV10. TRGV10 is marked as an open reading frame, function uncertain. The CDR3 region is 30 residues in length, termini included. The CDR3 reads CAAWDCVIRNSLAVEQHLLSQVSIGRIQHF.

Details on this clone: A far larger clone is a single base away, which makes a read error likely. The genes are TRGV4 and TRGJ1 or TRGJ2. TCRdb supplies no J gene; here it was assigned by aligning the nucleotide sequence to germline. The germline gives CDR1 EGSTGY, CDR2 YDSYTSSV. The CDR3 spans 13 residues. DNA for the CDR3: TGTGCCACTTGGGATGGCCTTTATTATAAGAAACTCTTT. Translated: CATWDGLYYKKLF.

This clone was observed a handful of times. A single base is all that separates this from a far larger clone, so a read error is likely. This sample also contains other DNA sequences that code for the same CDR3. The rearrangement joins TRGV4 to TRGJ1 or TRGJ2. The J gene is absent in TCRdb and was assigned here via DNA matching to germline. The CDR3 covers 12 residues. Germline trimming cut 1 base from V and 10 bases from J; bases unmatched to any gene: 7. The germline gives CDR1 EGSTGY, CDR2 YDSYTSSV. The CDR3 nucleotides are TGTGCCACCTGGGATGGTTTTGAAAAGAAACTCTTT. This translates into CATWDGFEKKLF.

Concerning this clone: This is likely an artifact of a read error, given a far larger clone one base away. The J gene is TRGJ1 or TRGJ2, the V gene TRGV10. The J gene is absent in TCRdb and was assigned here via DNA matching to germline. TRGV10 is labeled an ORF, and its function is uncertain. The CDR3 spans 10 residues. CDR3 DNA: TGTGCTGTGTGGAACTATAAGAAACTCTTT. It is translated as CAVWNYKKLF.

This clone was seen a handful of times. Since a much larger clone is just one base distant, this may be a read error. This chain joins TRGV9 and TRGJ1 or TRGJ2. CDR3 length equals 11 residues. The V and J ends lost 3 bases and 8 bases, in that order; junction bases with no gene match: 4. Germline V gene sequence: CDR1 GITISATS, CDR2 ISYDGTV (reference sequence). The CDR3 coding sequence is TGTGCCTTGTGGGAGTCGAATAAGAAACTCTTT. This encodes CALWESNKKLF.

As for this clone: This is likely an artifact of a read error, given a far larger clone one base away. The chain joins TRGV10 to TRGJ1 or TRGJ2. TRGV10 is designated an ORF whose function remains uncertain. The CDR3 spans 11 residues. Trimming removed 9 bases from V and 5 bases from J; junction bases left unmatched: 5. CDR3 sequence reads: CAACCHYKKLF. The CDR3 bases are TGTGCTGCGTGCTGCCATTATAAGAAACTCTTT.

This clone is judged large. Other DNA sequences in the sample encode the same CDR3. The chain carries TRGV4 and TRGJP2. The V segment lost 5 bases and the J segment 8 bases; nucleotides outside the gene matches: 2. Germline lookup yields CDR1 EGSTGY and CDR2 YDSYTSSV. CDR3 length: 11 amino acids. CDR3 DNA sequence: TGTGCCACCTGGGGGGATTGGATCAAGACGTTT. This translates into CATWGDWIKTF.

This clone ranks as hyperexpanded. This sequence joins TRGV5 and TRGJ1 or TRGJ2. The CDR3 loop spans 11 amino acids. Trimming took 3 bases from V and 6 from J; bases not matched to a gene: 2. Germline-derived CDR1 and CDR2 are VINAFY and YDVSNSKD. The CDR3 protein is CATWDVYKKLF. The CDR3 DNA reads as TGTGCCACCTGGGACGTTTATAAGAAACTCTTT.

In its sample, this clone is hyperexpanded. The chain combines TRGV4 with TRGJ1 or TRGJ2. This CDR3 has 15 amino acids. V was pared by 4 bases and J by 3 bases, with 12 bases of the junction left unmatched. Germline assignment: CDR1 EGSTGY and CDR2 YDSYTSSV. CDR3 sequence reads: CATWETISGYYKKLF. CDR3 DNA: TGTGCCACCTGGGAGACTATATCGGGTTATTATAAGAAACTCTTT.

By its share, this clone is large. The J gene is TRGJ1 or TRGJ2, the V gene TRGV2. The CDR3 sequence is 12 residues long. V lost 0 bases, J lost 10 bases, and 6 bases stayed unmatched. Germline loops: CDR1 EGSNGY, CDR2 YDSYNSKV. The DNA of the CDR3 is TGTGCCACCTGGGACGGGCTCCCGAAGAAACTCTTT. Translating gives CATWDGLPKKLF.

About this clone itself: A far larger clone is one nucleotide away, so this likely arose from a read error. The chain has TRGV8 and TRGJP2. TCRdb lists no J gene, so it was determined here by aligning the DNA to germline. Trimming cost V 5 bases and J 10 bases; bases outside gene matches: 19. The length of the CDR3 is 16 residues. The V gene's germline CDR1 is VENAVY and CDR2 YDSYNSRV. The CDR3 DNA reads TGTGCCACCTGGGCCCAACCGGTAGGGGGTGTTTGGATCAAGACGTTT. This sequence encodes CATWAQPVGGVWIKTF.

In regard to this clone: A far larger clone is one base from this, pointing to a likely read error. The J gene has no call, while the V gene is TRGV1. TRGV1 is an ORF for which the function is uncertain. CDR3 size: 15 residues. For the CDR3, the DNA is TGTGCCACCTGGGACCGTAATCCCCTTCATTATAATAAACTCTTT. Its protein product is CATWDRNPLHYNKLF.

With regard to this clone: A read error is likely here: a far larger clone is one base away. The chain uses TRGV4 and TRGJ1 or TRGJ2. The CDR3 contains 11 residues. Germline V CDR1 and CDR2: EGSTGY, YDSYTSSV. The CDR3 region is CATCDGYKKLF. CDR3 bases: TGTGCCACCTGCGATGGTTATAAGAAACTCTTT.

Details on this clone: With only one base between it and a far larger clone, this is likely a read error. This sequence joins TRGV8 and TRGJ1 or TRGJ2. TCRdb leaves out the J gene; it was filled in here by matching the DNA to germline. The CDR3 runs to 13 residues. V trimming: 6 bases; J trimming: 5 bases; junction bases outside the gene matches: 10. Per the germline V gene, CDR1 is VENAVY and CDR2 is YDSYNSRV. The CDR3 DNA reads as TGTGCCACCTGGACCCACCAGGATTATAAGAAACTCTTT. Protein product: CATWTHQDYKKLF.

A remark on this clone: One base separates it from a far larger clone, so it is likely a read error. The chain carries TRGV10 and TRGJ1 or TRGJ2. No J segment appears in TCRdb, so it was assigned here by matching the sequence to germline. TRGV10 is an ORF; its function is uncertain. The CDR3 covers 10 residues. CDR3 DNA: TGTGCTACGTGGAACTATAAGAAACTCTTT. It codes for CATWNYKKLF.

By proportion, this clone is large. The chain is built from TRGV5 and TRGJ1 or TRGJ2. The germline V gene has CDR1 VINAFY and CDR2 YDVSNSKD. CDR3 length: 12 amino acids. V was pared by 2 bases and J by 5 bases, with 3 bases of the junction left unmatched. As DNA, the CDR3 is TGTGCCACCTGGGACAAAGATTATAAGAAACTCTTT. Its translation: CATWDKDYKKLF.

About this clone: TCRdb attributes to this sequence the protein of a much larger clone, which differs from the DNA translation at residue 4; a read error is likely, and the protein displayed is translated from the DNA. The chain combines TRGV5 with TRGJ1 or TRGJ2. TCRdb lists no J gene, so it was determined here by aligning the DNA to germline. From germline, CDR1 is VINAFY and CDR2 YDVSNSKD. The ends lost 7 bases at V and 6 bases at J; junction bases unmatched: 6. There are 11 residues in the CDR3. The CDR3 region has the DNA TGTGCCACCTGTGACGTTTATAAGAAACTCTTT. Translated: CATCDVYKKLF.

This clone was counted between two and nine times. The likely explanation is a read error, given a far larger clone one base away. V is TRGV10 and J is TRGJ1 or TRGJ2. TRGV10 is given ORF status, its function remaining uncertain. The CDR3 runs 13 residues. CDR3 DNA: TGTGCTACGTGGGAACTATTTTATTATAAGAAACTCTTT. Protein product: CATWELFYYKKLF.

Concerning this clone: Since a far larger clone is one base different, this is likely a read error. The chain combines TRGV8 with TRGJ1 or TRGJ2. The J gene was not available in TCRdb and was assigned here by matching the DNA to germline segments. CDR1 is VENAVY and CDR2 is YDSYNSRV in the germline V gene. The length of the CDR3 is 13 residues. The trim removed 5 bases at V and 5 bases at J, leaving 9 bases unmatched. The CDR3 DNA reads TGTGCCACCTGGGCCTACCAGGATTATAAGAAACTCTTT. Translating it yields CATWAYQDYKKLF.